The 31 T cell receptor beta chains presented below share a single source sample, sequenced in a study of graft-versus-host responses after intestinal transplantation. No antigens are known for them. The table came from immunoSEQ multiplex PCR; TCRdb's copy has only in-frame clones and leaves some out. The table includes around 90,000 clones, over 85% detected once. The material was unstimulated CD8+ T cells sorted from spleen or lymph node cells, obtained before transplant. The receptors stem from a human donor who was the organ donor for an intestinal transplant.

V and J are TRBV6-1 and TRBJ1-1; weak D call: TRBD1 (6 bases). The CDR3 is made up of 14 amino acids. Trimming pared 4 bases from V and 2 bases from J, leaving 11 bases between. CDR1 MNHNS and CDR2 SASEGT come from the germline V gene. The chain's CDR3 is CASSVTGPNTEAFF. CDR3 sequence (DNA): TGTGCCAGCAGTGTTACAGGGCCTAACACTGAAGCTTTCTTT.

The chain combines TRBV4-1 with TRBJ2-1, with 10 bases identical to TRBD2. The V segment lost 2 bases and the J segment 6 bases; nucleotides outside the gene matches: 4. The CDR3 runs to 15 residues. In germline, CDR1 is MGHRA, CDR2 YSYEKL. The CDR3 spells CASSQIAGGPNEQFF. The CDR3 DNA is TGCGCCAGCAGCCAAATAGCGGGAGGCCCCAATGAGCAGTTCTTC.

The chain links TRBV4-3 to TRBJ2-1, with 11 positions matching TRBD2. The CDR3 totals 22 residues. With 0 bases clipped from V and 3 bases from J, the junction kept 19 bases outside the gene matches. CDR1 is LGHNA, CDR2 YSLEER, per germline. CDR3 protein: CASSQDGLAGGGALRFYNEQFF. CDR3 nucleotide sequence: TGCGCCAGCAGCCAAGATGGCCTAGCGGGAGGAGGGGCCCTTAGATTCTACAATGAGCAGTTCTTC.

J is TRBJ2-5 and V is TRBV9, with a weak D call TRBD2 (5 bases). Germline V lookup: CDR1 SGDLS, CDR2 YYNGEE. Trimming removed 3 bases at V and 5 bases at J, with 11 bases between. The CDR3 totals 13 residues. This chain's CDR3 is CASSAGLGETQYF. DNA of the CDR3: TGTGCCAGCAGCGCCGGACTTGGGGAGACCCAGTACTTC.

The chain couples TRBV27 to TRBJ2-7; possibly TRBD2 for D (5 bases). The CDR3 totals 11 residues. The V gene's germline CDR1 is MNHEY and CDR2 SMNVEV (reference sequence). Trimming cost V 8 bases and J 2 bases, with 7 bases left between them. CDR3 sequence reads: CASGLTYEQYF. The CDR3 DNA reads as TGTGCCAGCGGACTGACCTACGAGCAGTACTTC.

The chain recombines TRBV19 with TRBJ2-5, with 7 bases fitting TRBD2. CDR1 is LNHDA, CDR2 SQIVND, per germline (reference sequence). This CDR3 has 13 residues. The junction had 7 bases not matched to a gene; V was cut back by 7 bases and J by 5 bases. The chain's CDR3 is CASIGGVGETQYF. CDR3 nucleotide sequence: TGTGCCAGTATTGGGGGGGTAGGCGAGACCCAGTACTTC.

The chain joins TRBV2 to TRBJ1-1; D may be TRBD1 (5 bases). The CDR3 runs to 14 residues. The ends were cut back, 5 bases at V and 4 bases at J, with 14 bases in the middle. Germline loops: CDR1 SNHLY, CDR2 FYNNEI. This chain's CDR3 is CASSTTTGGTEAFF. The CDR3 DNA follows: TGTGCCAGCAGTACTACTACCGGGGGCACTGAAGCTTTCTTT.

The chain links TRBV19 to TRBJ1-1; a weak D match, TRBD1 (5 bases). The length of the CDR3 is 14 residues. The germline V and J ends were trimmed by 9 bases and 3 bases, with 17 bases remaining between them. CDR1 LNHDA and CDR2 SQIVND come from the germline V gene (reference sequence). The CDR3 coding sequence is TGTGCCAGCCTCCGATGGGGGGGTGACACTGAAGCTTTCTTT. As protein: CASLRWGGDTEAFF.

V and J are TRBV9 and TRBJ2-1; 10 bases are a match to TRBD2. V trimming: 2 bases; J trimming: 10 bases; junction bases outside the gene matches: 6. Germline V gene lookup returns CDR1 SGDLS and CDR2 YYNGEE. The CDR3 loop spans 14 amino acids. The CDR3 nucleotides are TGTGCCAGCAGCGTGTCTAGCGGGGGTCGGGAGCAGTTCTTC. Translation: CASSVSSGGREQFF. The full variable domain, its missing parts supplied by reference TRBV9 and TRBJ2-1, is DSGVTQTPKHLITATGQRVTLRCSPRSGDLSVYWYQQSLDQGLQFLIQYYNGEERAKGNILERFSAQQFPDLHSELNLSSLELGDSALYFCASSVSSGGREQFFGPGTRLTVL.

This sequence joins TRBV10-3 and TRBJ2-5, with 11 bases lining up with TRBD2. Germline CDR1 and CDR2: ENHRY and SYGVKD. Germline trimming cut 3 bases from V and 3 bases from J; bases unmatched to any gene: 9. This CDR3 has 17 residues. The CDR3 here is CAISDFSGRAGEETQYF. DNA of the CDR3: TGTGCCATCAGTGATTTTAGCGGGAGGGCCGGGGAAGAGACCCAGTACTTC.

This clone was observed once. The chain couples TRBV27 to TRBJ2-7; D is perhaps TRBD2 (5 bases). The CDR3 totals 13 residues. CDR1 is MNHEY, CDR2 SMNVEV, per germline (reference sequence). V was cut by 5 bases and J by 2 bases, with 10 bases left in between. Written as DNA, the CDR3 is TGTGCCAGCAGTAAACTAGTTCCCTACGAGCAGTACTTC. It encodes CASSKLVPYEQYF.

CDR3 sequence: CASSLNAGSGNTIYF. CDR3 bases: TGTGCCAGCAGCTTAAACGCGGGATCTGGAAACACCATATATTTT. The chain recombines TRBV7-6 with TRBJ1-3; no firm D call. V lost 2 bases and J 1 base, leaving 9 bases between the germline ends. The length of the CDR3 is 15 residues. CDR1 is SGHVS, CDR2 FNYEAQ, per germline.

The chain couples TRBV5-1 to TRBJ1-1; tentative D call: TRBD1 (5 bases). This CDR3 has 14 residues. Looked up from germline, CDR1 is SGHRS and CDR2 is YFSETQ. V was trimmed by 0 bases and J by 4 bases, leaving 10 bases between them. CDR3 loop: CASSLAGSGTEAFF. The CDR3 region has the DNA TGCGCCAGCAGCTTGGCAGGGTCGGGCACTGAAGCTTTCTTT.

The chain uses TRBV1 and TRBJ2-3; the D segment call TRBD2 is taken from the table without a DNA check. TRBV1 is shown as a pseudogene. This CDR3 has 18 amino acids. The CDR3 sequence: CTSSLRRGGLAGGDTQYF. CDR3 in DNA: TGCACCAGCAGCCTCCGAAGAGGTGGGTTGGCGGGAGGCGATACGCAGTATTTT.

The chain is built from TRBV27 and TRBJ2-7; the match to TRBD1 covers 7 bases. Germline CDR1 MNHEY, CDR2 SMNVEV (reference sequence). The CDR3 consists of 14 residues. Trimming took 5 bases from V and 2 from J; bases not matched to a gene: 6. The CDR3 DNA follows: TGTGCCAGCAGTGGCCGGGACAGACCCTACGAGCAGTACTTC. Its protein is CASSGRDRPYEQYF.

The chain links TRBV5-6 to TRBJ2-5; D is possibly TRBD2 (5 bases). The V gene's germline CDR1 is SGHDT and CDR2 YYEEEE. The CDR3 runs 14 residues. Trimming cost V 1 base and J 8 bases, with 15 bases left between them. CDR3: CASSLPFIRETQYF. The CDR3, as DNA: TGTGCCAGCAGCTTGCCCTTTATCCGGGAAACCCAGTACTTC.

This chain connects TRBV11-3 to TRBJ1-6; 9 nucleotides align to TRBD1. Per germline, CDR1 SGHNT and CDR2 YENEEA. The CDR3 runs 15 residues. J gave up 7 bases and V 5 bases, and 6 bases lay outside the gene matches. The CDR3 DNA is TGTGCCAGCAGCGCGAGGGACAGGGCCAATTCACCCCTCCACTTT. Amino acids: CASSARDRANSPLHF.

The rearrangement uses TRBV19 and TRBJ2-5, with 10 bases matching TRBD2. The germline CDR1 and CDR2 sequences are LNHDA and SQIVND (reference sequence). This CDR3 spans 16 amino acids. Trimming removed 3 bases from V and 4 bases from J; junction bases left unmatched: 8. The CDR3 sequence: CASSMVLAGVGETQYF. The CDR3 DNA reads TGTGCCAGTAGTATGGTTCTAGCGGGAGTCGGAGAGACCCAGTACTTC.

The chain is built from TRBV27 and TRBJ2-1, with 8 bases aligning to TRBD2. Unmatched junction bases numbered 8, after V lost 5 bases and J lost 2 bases. The V gene's germline CDR1 is MNHEY and CDR2 SMNVEV (reference sequence). CDR3 length: 16 amino acids. As DNA, the CDR3 is TGTGCCAGCAGTATACGCGGGGGGATGACCTACAATGAGCAGTTCTTC. Amino acid sequence: CASSIRGGMTYNEQFF.

V is TRBV27 and J is TRBJ1-1; maybe TRBD1 (6 bases). Trimming removed 4 bases from V and 4 bases from J, with 13 bases in between. The CDR3 extends over 14 amino acids. The V gene's germline CDR1 is MNHEY and CDR2 SMNVEV (reference sequence). The CDR3 DNA reads TGTGCCAGCAGTTCATCTCAGGGGATCACTGAAGCTTTCTTT. Amino acid sequence: CASSSSQGITEAFF.

The chain uses TRBV7-9 and TRBJ2-1; 12 bases fit TRBD2. CDR1 SEHNR and CDR2 FQNEAQ come from the germline V gene (reference sequence). V shed 8 bases and J 6 bases; nucleotides not matched to a gene: 11. This CDR3 comprises 16 residues. The CDR3 DNA reads as TGTGCCAGCGAGCCCTGGTCTAGCGGGAGGGCCAATGAGCAGTTCTTC. This gives the protein CASEPWSSGRANEQFF. Variable domain in full (rest from reference TRBV7-9 and TRBJ2-1): DTGVSQNPRHKITKRGQNVTFRCDPISEHNRLYWYRQTLGQGPEFLTYFQNEAQLEKSRLLSDRFSAERPKGSFSTLEIQRTEQGDSAMYLCASEPWSSGRANEQFFGPGTRLTVL.

The chain links TRBV4-1 to TRBJ1-3, with a possible D match to TRBD1 (5 bases). V shed 0 bases and J shed 0 bases, with 9 bases lying between them. The germline gives CDR1 MGHRA, CDR2 YSYEKL. This CDR3 spans 16 amino acids. CDR3 sequence (DNA): TGCGCCAGCAGCCAAGATGGCACAGGCTCTGGAAACACCATATATTTT. It codes for CASSQDGTGSGNTIYF.

The V gene is TRBV19, the J gene TRBJ1-2; maybe TRBD1 (6 bases). The CDR3 length is 15 residues. V lost 4 bases to trimming and J lost 0 bases, with 12 bases between them. Germline V lookup: CDR1 LNHDA, CDR2 SQIVND (reference sequence). The CDR3 sequence: CASSSWTETNYGYTF. The CDR3 DNA reads as TGTGCCAGTAGTAGCTGGACAGAGACTAACTATGGCTACACCTTC.

The gene calls are TRBV29-1 and TRBJ1-2, with D possibly matching TRBD1 (6 bases). CDR1 SQVTM and CDR2 ANQGSEA come from the germline V gene. The CDR3 totals 13 residues. The germline V and J ends were trimmed by 4 bases and 7 bases, with 16 bases remaining between them. The CDR3 nucleotides read TGCAGCGTTGGTCCGCTATTGGGGGCTGGCTACACCTTC. It encodes CSVGPLLGAGYTF.

The V and J genes are TRBV5-1 and TRBJ2-3, with 13 bases matching TRBD2. With 0 bases clipped from V and 5 bases from J, the junction kept 0 bases outside the gene matches. CDR3 length equals 15 residues. The germline CDR1 and CDR2 sequences are SGHRS and YFSETQ. For the CDR3, the DNA is TGCGCCAGCAGCTTGGGGACTAGCGGGAGAGATACGCAGTATTTT. This sequence encodes CASSLGTSGRDTQYF.

The chain employs TRBV27 and TRBJ2-1; perhaps TRBD2 as D (5 bases). The CDR3 extends over 18 amino acids. In germline, CDR1 is MNHEY, CDR2 SMNVEV (reference sequence). The V end was cut by 2 bases, the J end by 7 bases, with 24 bases between. Here the CDR3 reads CASSLRRAARPLSNEQFF. As DNA, the CDR3 is TGTGCCAGCAGTTTAAGGAGAGCGGCCCGACCCCTTTCTAATGAGCAGTTCTTC.

This clone is a singleton in its sample. The rearrangement uses TRBV7-8 and TRBJ1-2; TRBD1 might be the D (6 bases). Germline-derived CDR1 and CDR2 are SGHVS and FQNEAQ. The CDR3 is 17 amino acids. Trimming took 5 bases from V and 4 from J, leaving 23 bases between them. The CDR3 DNA is TGTGCCAGCAGCAGCTCGGCAGGGCAGGGGAACGTCTATGGCTACACCTTC. Residues: CASSSSAGQGNVYGYTF.

This rearrangement joins TRBV11-2 to TRBJ1-3; D gene ambiguous. Deletions cut 5 bases from V and 0 bases from J, with 17 bases between. This CDR3 region has 17 residues. From germline, CDR1 is SGHAT and CDR2 FQNNGV. This CDR3 is CASSAPPGSSSGNTIYF. The CDR3 bases are TGTGCCAGCAGCGCGCCACCGGGTTCGAGCTCTGGAAACACCATATATTTT.

CDR3 amino acids: CASTPGRGGANVLTF. The CDR3 bases are TGTGCCAGCACCCCGGGGAGGGGGGGGGCCAACGTCCTGACTTTC. This chain links TRBV7-9 with TRBJ2-6, with a weak D call TRBD2 (7 bases). V lost 7 bases and J 4 bases, leaving 14 bases between the germline ends. CDR3 size: 15 residues. CDR1 is SEHNR, CDR2 FQNEAQ, per germline (reference sequence). Supplemented by reference TRBV7-9 and TRBJ2-6, the full variable domain reads DTGVSQNPRHKITKRGQNVTFRCDPISEHNRLYWYRQTLGQGPEFLTYFQNEAQLEKSRLLSDRFSAERPKGSFSTLEIQRTEQGDSAMYLCASTPGRGGANVLTFGAGSRLTVL.

The CDR3 protein is CASRHDFYEQYF. Written as DNA, the CDR3 is TGTGCCAGCAGACACGACTTCTACGAGCAGTACTTC. The V call is TRBV6-6, the J call TRBJ2-7; D is uncertain. V shed 6 bases and J shed 3 bases, with 9 bases lying between them. The CDR3 has 12 amino acids. Germline V CDR1 and CDR2: MNHNY, SVGAGI (reference sequence).

The J gene is TRBJ1-5, the V gene TRBV1; the listed D gene, TRBD1, was not tested against the DNA. TRBV1 is annotated as a pseudogene. The CDR3 totals 13 residues. The CDR3 protein is CTTPLGGNQPQHF. CDR3 in DNA: TGCACCACGCCTTTAGGGGGAAATCAGCCCCAGCATTTT.